The 21 T cell receptor beta chains presented below share a single source sample, sequenced in a study of shared T cell receptors in the human thymus. The protocol was immunoSEQ multiplex PCR, while the TCRdb copy is restricted to in-frame clones and leaves out a portion. The sample carries about 380,000 clones, roughly 94% recorded once. Material: thymocytes. The origin of the receptors is a human donor.

The chain employs TRBV5-5 and TRBJ2-1; D gene unclear. The germline CDR1 and CDR2 sequences are SGHKS and YYEKEE (reference sequence). V lost 3 bases, J lost 4 bases, and 2 bases lay in between. CDR3 length: 11 amino acids. In nucleotides, the CDR3 is TGTGCCAGCAGCTGGTACAATGAGCAGTTCTTC. Amino acids: CASSWYNEQFF.

The rearrangement links TRBV18 to TRBJ2-4; D is perhaps TRBD1 (6 bases). V lost 2 bases, J lost 6 bases, and 11 bases lay in between. The germline V gene encodes CDR1 KGHSH and CDR2 LQKENI. The CDR3 contains 14 residues. CDR3 sequence reads: CASSPIKGVNIQYF. CDR3 nucleotides: TGTGCCAGCTCACCAATTAAGGGGGTAAACATTCAGTACTTC.

The J gene is TRBJ2-5, the V gene TRBV9; 7 bases match TRBD1. V lost 2 bases and J lost 3; bases outside the gene matches: 7. This CDR3 region has 15 residues. Germline lookup yields CDR1 SGDLS and CDR2 YYNGEE. The CDR3 DNA reads as TGTGCCAGCAGCGTCGGGACAGTCGAGGAAGAGACCCAGTACTTC. Amino acids: CASSVGTVEEETQYF.

This chain's CDR3 is CAWVQASTEAFF. The CDR3 DNA follows: TGTGCCTGGGTCCAGGCGAGCACTGAAGCTTTCTTT. The gene calls are TRBV30 and TRBJ1-1; no clear D gene. The CDR3 runs to 12 residues. Germline V gene sequence: CDR1 GTSNPN, CDR2 SVGIG (reference sequence). V was pared by 5 bases and J by 4 bases, with 11 bases between.

The chain couples TRBV11-3 to TRBJ2-6; possible D gene TRBD1, 5 bases. V was trimmed by 3 bases and J by 0 bases, leaving 15 bases between them. The germline V gene encodes CDR1 SGHNT and CDR2 YENEEA. This CDR3 is 18 amino acids long. The CDR3 region has the DNA TGTGCCAGCAGCTTTCCCCGACACAGGTACTCTGGGGCCAACGTCCTGACTTTC. Amino acids: CASSFPRHRYSGANVLTF.

The chain is built from TRBV28 and TRBJ2-7; perhaps TRBD1 as D (6 bases). The germline V gene has CDR1 MDHEN and CDR2 SYDVKM. V lost 4 bases to trimming and J lost 3 bases, with 25 bases between them. This CDR3 is 18 amino acids long. DNA of the CDR3: TGTGCCAGCAGTTCCTCAGGGGACCGTTGGATCCAATTCTACGAGCAGTACTTC. It codes for CASSSSGDRWIQFYEQYF. Full variable domain (remainder filled in from reference TRBV28 and TRBJ2-7): DVKVTQSSRYLVKRTGEKVFLECVQDMDHENMFWYRQDPGLGLRLIYFSYDVKMKEKGDIPEGYSVSREKKERFSLILESASTNQTSMYLCASSSSGDRWIQFYEQYFGPGTRLTVT.

CDR3 DNA sequence: TGTGCCAGCAGCGGACCCGGGGGGCAGGGCTATGGCTACACCTTC. This encodes CASSGPGGQGYGYTF. The chain links TRBV5-6 to TRBJ1-2, with a tentative D call TRBD1 (6 bases). Trimming shortened V by 4 bases and J by 4 bases, and 17 bases separated the two germline ends. CDR1 SGHDT and CDR2 YYEEEE come from the germline V gene. The CDR3 length is 15 residues.

The chain carries TRBV29-1 and TRBJ1-5, with D tentatively TRBD1 (5 bases). V lost 1 base, J lost 2 bases, and 12 bases lay in between. The CDR3 is 15 residues long. The V gene's germline CDR1 is SQVTM and CDR2 ANQGSEA. The CDR3 loop is CSVEVGAGGNQPQHF. As DNA, the CDR3 is TGCAGCGTTGAAGTAGGGGCCGGGGGCAATCAGCCCCAGCATTTT.

The chain carries TRBV30 and TRBJ2-4; weak D call: TRBD2 (5 bases). CDR1 is GTSNPN, CDR2 SVGIG, per germline (reference sequence). V dropped 0 bases and J dropped 1 base, with 13 bases sitting between them. CDR3 size: 16 residues. The CDR3 is CAWSVRTPLAKNIQYF. The CDR3, as DNA: TGTGCCTGGAGTGTACGGACTCCACTGGCCAAAAACATTCAGTACTTC.

This clone showed up just once. The rearrangement joins TRBV4-1 to TRBJ2-7; 13 nucleotides match TRBD2. J gave up 0 bases and V 4 bases, and 15 bases lay outside the gene matches. The CDR3 extends over 20 amino acids. Germline CDR1 is MGHRA and CDR2 is YSYEKL. CDR3 nucleotide sequence: TGCGCCAGCAGCCTCCACGGGACGCCGGGGACTAGCGGGGACTCCTACGAGCAGTACTTC. Translated, it gives CASSLHGTPGTSGDSYEQYF.

The chain uses TRBV19 and TRBJ2-7; TRBD1 agrees at 9 bases. CDR1 is LNHDA, CDR2 SQIVND, per germline (reference sequence). This CDR3 comprises 16 residues. V lost 5 bases to trimming and J lost 2 bases; unmatched junction nucleotides: 10. CDR3 nucleotides: TGTGCCAGTAGTGGGGCTTGGAGGACAGGGGCCTACGAGCAGTACTTC. Translated: CASSGAWRTGAYEQYF.

This chain uses TRBV19 with TRBJ1-5; TRBD1 matches 8 bases. CDR1 and CDR2 from the germline V gene are LNHDA and SQIVND (reference sequence). This CDR3 spans 16 amino acids. V trimming: 5 bases; J trimming: 3 bases; junction bases outside the gene matches: 9. The CDR3 DNA reads TGTGCCAGTAGTGCCTGGACAGGGCCCATCAATCAGCCCCAGCATTTT. It translates to CASSAWTGPINQPQHF.

The chain is built from TRBV28 and TRBJ2-3, with D tentatively TRBD2 (6 bases). In germline, CDR1 is MDHEN, CDR2 SYDVKM. V was cut by 5 bases and J by 2 bases, with 29 bases left in between. The CDR3 runs to 20 residues. Here the CDR3 reads CASSMKCVRGLGYFTDTQYF. In DNA form, the CDR3 reads TGTGCCAGCAGTATGAAATGCGTCCGGGGGTTGGGCTACTTCACAGATACGCAGTATTTT.

This chain joins TRBV7-3 and TRBJ2-3; 9 positions match TRBD2. Looked up from germline, CDR1 is SGHTA and CDR2 is FQGTGA. CDR3 length: 17 amino acids. V trimming: 3 bases; J trimming: 6 bases; junction bases outside the gene matches: 13. The CDR3 is CASSFVCGLAGRDTQYF. The CDR3 region has the DNA TGTGCCAGCAGCTTTGTTTGCGGGCTAGCGGGACGGGATACGCAGTATTTT.

The rearrangement uses TRBV7-9 and TRBJ2-3, with 9 bases aligning to TRBD2. The germline CDR1 and CDR2 sequences are SEHNR and FQNEAQ (reference sequence). The CDR3 extends over 18 amino acids. Trimming cost V 5 bases and J 1 base; bases outside gene matches: 13. CDR3 DNA: TGTGCCAGCAGCACTTTTCCTGTAGCGGGAGATCGCACAGATACGCAGTATTTT. Translating gives CASSTFPVAGDRTDTQYF. The full variable domain, completed using reference TRBV7-9 and TRBJ2-3, is DTGVSQNPRHKITKRGQNVTFRCDPISEHNRLYWYRQTLGQGPEFLTYFQNEAQLEKSRLLSDRFSAERPKGSFSTLEIQRTEQGDSAMYLCASSTFPVAGDRTDTQYFGPGTRLTVL.

This clone was found once. The chain uses TRBV5-1 and TRBJ2-5; D perhaps matches TRBD1 (6 bases). This CDR3 is 16 amino acids long. Germline V CDR1 and CDR2: SGHRS, YFSETQ. The V gene lost 6 bases and the J gene lost 1 base, with 19 bases spanning the gap. Written as DNA, the CDR3 is TGCGCCAGCATATTTGGGGACCAAGGGGGCCAAGAGACCCAGTACTTC. This encodes CASIFGDQGGQETQYF.

The chain couples TRBV5-1 to TRBJ2-6; D perhaps matches TRBD1 (6 bases). The germline V gene has CDR1 SGHRS and CDR2 YFSETQ. This CDR3 spans 16 amino acids. Between the trimmed V and J ends, which lost 1 base and 2 bases, there was a span of 10 bases. Here the CDR3 reads CASSLTGMAGANVLTF. The DNA for the CDR3 is TGCGCCAGCAGCTTGACAGGGATGGCTGGGGCCAACGTCCTGACTTTC.

V gene TRBV25-1 combines with J gene TRBJ1-2; D not resolved. Germline V gene sequence: CDR1 MGHDK, CDR2 SYGVNS. Trimming removed 3 bases at V and 4 bases at J, with 9 bases between. The CDR3 is made up of 13 amino acids. This chain's CDR3 is CASSDGRTYGYTF. CDR3 nucleotide sequence: TGTGCCAGCAGTGACGGACGGACCTATGGCTACACCTTC.

This sequence joins TRBV19 and TRBJ1-5; 8 bases map to TRBD1. The CDR3 is made up of 17 amino acids. V shed 5 bases and J 7 bases; nucleotides not matched to a gene: 16. The germline V gene has CDR1 LNHDA and CDR2 SQIVND (reference sequence). CDR3 DNA sequence: TGTGCCAGTAGTCACACCTTTGGGGAGACAGGGGAACAGCCCCAGCATTTT. Translated: CASSHTFGETGEQPQHF.

J is TRBJ2-5 and V is TRBV29-1; 14 bases are shared with TRBD2. CDR3 length equals 14 residues. The germline V gene encodes CDR1 SQVTM and CDR2 ANQGSEA. Trimming took 6 bases from V and 4 from J; bases not matched to a gene: 4. CDR3 region: CSVPTSGRGETQYF. In DNA form, the CDR3 reads TGCAGCGTCCCGACTAGCGGGAGGGGAGAGACCCAGTACTTC.

This clone was recorded once. This chain connects TRBV4-1 to TRBJ2-3; unclear D gene. CDR3 length: 16 residues. Germline V CDR1 and CDR2: MGHRA, YSYEKL. Trimming removed 1 base at V and 0 bases at J, with 11 bases between. The CDR3 sequence is CASSQGAVASTDTQYF. The CDR3, as DNA: TGCGCCAGCAGCCAAGGTGCGGTCGCCAGCACAGATACGCAGTATTTT.